The subject of this entry is one T cell receptor (beta chain). The antigen remains unidentified. The source of the sample is a study of post-analysis software for immune sequencing data. Findings and limits, study-wide: There were five TRBV segments more frequent in patients than controls, and TRBV5-6, TRBV5-1 and TRBV20-1 were among them.

With V trimmed by 5 bases and J by 3 bases, 6 bases remained unmatched. Per the germline V gene, CDR1 is SEHNR and CDR2 is FQNEAQ (reference sequence). The CDR3 has 17 amino acids. Every TCR beta cDNA library bore unique molecular identifiers. TCRdb reprocessed the PCR reads with MiXCR, giving one entry per CDR3 protein. The top ten clones hold approximately 4.5% of a sample with under 900,000 distinct CDR3 sequences, approximately 53% of them seen once. The chain carries TRBV7-9 and TRBJ2-2; 13 nucleotides align to TRBD2. Material for sequencing was blood. The clonotype was recovered from a girl aged 10 to 17 with multiple sclerosis. The CDR3 reads CASSRGLAGEDTGELFF. The CDR3 DNA is TGTGCCAGCAGCCGAGGACTAGCGGGAGAGGACACCGGGGAGCTGTTTTTT.